The clone carrying this T cell receptor beta chain came up a few times. TCRdb re-called the RT-PCR reads with MiXCR, one entry per CDR3 protein. The repertoire has about 700,000 distinct CDR3 sequences, 14% of them found once; the top ten carry 3.6%. V was shortened by 6 bases and J by 6 bases, with 11 bases between the two germline ends. There are 13 residues in the CDR3. Per the germline V gene, CDR1 is MNHEY and CDR2 is SMNVEV (reference sequence). The V gene is TRBV27, the J gene TRBJ1-4; no clear D. The clonotype comes from a female donor in good health, serving as a healthy control. The sample consisted of memory CD4+ T cells from blood. CDR3 region: CASRGNGHEKLFF. CDR3 nucleotides: TGTGCCAGCAGGGGTAATGGTCATGAAAAACTGTTTTTT.